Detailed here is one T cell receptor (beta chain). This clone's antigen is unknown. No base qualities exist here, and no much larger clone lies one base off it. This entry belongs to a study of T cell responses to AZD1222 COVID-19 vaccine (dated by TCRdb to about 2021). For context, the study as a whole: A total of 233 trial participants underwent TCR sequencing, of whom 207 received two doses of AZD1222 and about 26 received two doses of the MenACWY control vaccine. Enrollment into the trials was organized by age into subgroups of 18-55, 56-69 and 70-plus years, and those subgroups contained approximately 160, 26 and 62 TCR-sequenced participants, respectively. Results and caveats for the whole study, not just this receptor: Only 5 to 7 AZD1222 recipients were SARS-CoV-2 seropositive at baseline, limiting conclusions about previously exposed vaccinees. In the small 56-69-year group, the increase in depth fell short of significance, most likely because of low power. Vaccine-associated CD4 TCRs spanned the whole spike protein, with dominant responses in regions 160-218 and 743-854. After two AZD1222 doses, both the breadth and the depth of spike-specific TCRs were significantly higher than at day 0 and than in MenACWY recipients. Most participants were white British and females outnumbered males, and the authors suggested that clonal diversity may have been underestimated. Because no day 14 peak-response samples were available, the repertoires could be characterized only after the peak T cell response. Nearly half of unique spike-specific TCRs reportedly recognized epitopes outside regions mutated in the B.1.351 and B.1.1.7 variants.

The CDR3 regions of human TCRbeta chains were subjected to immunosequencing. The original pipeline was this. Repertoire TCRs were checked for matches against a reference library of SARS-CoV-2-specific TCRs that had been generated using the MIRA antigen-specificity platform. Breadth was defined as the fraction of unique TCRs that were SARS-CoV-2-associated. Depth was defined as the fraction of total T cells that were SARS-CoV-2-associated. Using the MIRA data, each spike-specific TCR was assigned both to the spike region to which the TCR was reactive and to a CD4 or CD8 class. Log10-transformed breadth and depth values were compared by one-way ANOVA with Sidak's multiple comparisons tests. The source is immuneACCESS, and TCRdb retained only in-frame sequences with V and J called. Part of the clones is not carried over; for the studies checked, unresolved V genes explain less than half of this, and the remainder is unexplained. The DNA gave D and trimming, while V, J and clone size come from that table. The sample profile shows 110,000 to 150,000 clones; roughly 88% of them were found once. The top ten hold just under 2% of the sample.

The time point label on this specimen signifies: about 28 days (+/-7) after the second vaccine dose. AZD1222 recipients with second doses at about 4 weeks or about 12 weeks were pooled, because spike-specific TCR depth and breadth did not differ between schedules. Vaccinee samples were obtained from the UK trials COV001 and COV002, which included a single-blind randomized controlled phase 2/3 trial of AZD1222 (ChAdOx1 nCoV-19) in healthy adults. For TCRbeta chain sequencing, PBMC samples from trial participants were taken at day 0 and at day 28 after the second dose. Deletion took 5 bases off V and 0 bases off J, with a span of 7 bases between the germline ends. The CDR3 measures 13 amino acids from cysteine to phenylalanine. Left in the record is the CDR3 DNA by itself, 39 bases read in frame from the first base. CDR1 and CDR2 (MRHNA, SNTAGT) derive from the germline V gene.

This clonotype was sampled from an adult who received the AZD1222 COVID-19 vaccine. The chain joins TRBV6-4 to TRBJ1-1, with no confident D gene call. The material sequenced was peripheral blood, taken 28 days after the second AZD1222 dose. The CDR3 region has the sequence CASSWAVNTEAFF. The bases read TGTGCCAGCAGTTGGGCCGTGAACACTGAAGCTTTCTTT.